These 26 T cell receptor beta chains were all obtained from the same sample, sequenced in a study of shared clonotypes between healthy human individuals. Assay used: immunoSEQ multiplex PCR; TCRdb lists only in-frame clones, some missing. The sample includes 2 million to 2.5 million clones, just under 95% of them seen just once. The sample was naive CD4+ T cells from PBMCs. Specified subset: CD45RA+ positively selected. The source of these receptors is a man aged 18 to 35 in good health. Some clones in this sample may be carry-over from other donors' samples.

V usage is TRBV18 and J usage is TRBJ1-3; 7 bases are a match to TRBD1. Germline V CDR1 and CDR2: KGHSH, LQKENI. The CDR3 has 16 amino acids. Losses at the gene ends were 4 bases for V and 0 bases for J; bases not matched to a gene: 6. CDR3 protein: CASSLRDRSSGNTIYF. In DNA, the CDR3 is TGTGCCAGCTCACTCCGGGACAGAAGCTCTGGAAACACCATATATTTT.

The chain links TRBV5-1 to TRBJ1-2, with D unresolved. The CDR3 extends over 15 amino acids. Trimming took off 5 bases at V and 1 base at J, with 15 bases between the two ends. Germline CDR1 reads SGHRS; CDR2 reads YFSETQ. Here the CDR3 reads CASSLMPDYNYGYTF. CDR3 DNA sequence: TGCGCCAGCAGTCTGATGCCAGATTATAACTATGGCTACACCTTC. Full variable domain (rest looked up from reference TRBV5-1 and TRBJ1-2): KAGVTQTPRYLIKTRGQQVTLSCSPISGHRSVSWYQQTPGQGLQFLFEYFSETQRNKGNFPGRFSGRQFSNSRSEMNVSTLELGDSALYLCASSLMPDYNYGYTFGSGTRLTVV.

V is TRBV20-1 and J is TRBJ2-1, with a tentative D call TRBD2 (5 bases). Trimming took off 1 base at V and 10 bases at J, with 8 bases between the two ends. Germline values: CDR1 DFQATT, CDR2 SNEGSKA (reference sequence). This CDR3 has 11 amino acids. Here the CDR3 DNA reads TGCAGTGCTAGAGGCCAGCGGGAGCAGTTCTTC. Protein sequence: CSARGQREQFF.

The CDR3 sequence is CASSQGPAGKPYNEQFF. DNA for the CDR3: TGCGCCAGCAGCCAAGGGCCGGCGGGAAAGCCCTACAATGAGCAGTTCTTC. V gene TRBV4-1 combines with J gene TRBJ2-1, with a possible D match to TRBD2 (6 bases). The CDR3 is made up of 17 amino acids. The germline V gene encodes CDR1 MGHRA and CDR2 YSYEKL. V lost 1 base to trimming and J lost 2 bases, with 15 bases between them.

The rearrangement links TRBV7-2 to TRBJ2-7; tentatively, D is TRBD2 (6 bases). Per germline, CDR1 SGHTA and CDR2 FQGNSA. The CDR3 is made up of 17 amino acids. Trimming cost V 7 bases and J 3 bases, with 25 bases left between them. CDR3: CASTAGTDFLLNYEQYF. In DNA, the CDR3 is TGTGCCAGCACCGCGGGGACGGATTTCCTCTTGAACTACGAGCAGTACTTC.

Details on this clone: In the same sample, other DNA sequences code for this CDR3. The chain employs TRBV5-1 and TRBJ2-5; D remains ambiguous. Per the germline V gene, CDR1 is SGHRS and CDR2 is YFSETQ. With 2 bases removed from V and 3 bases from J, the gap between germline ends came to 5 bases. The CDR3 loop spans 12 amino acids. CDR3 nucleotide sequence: TGCGCCAGCAGCTTCCCGGAAGAGACCCAGTACTTC. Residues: CASSFPEETQYF.

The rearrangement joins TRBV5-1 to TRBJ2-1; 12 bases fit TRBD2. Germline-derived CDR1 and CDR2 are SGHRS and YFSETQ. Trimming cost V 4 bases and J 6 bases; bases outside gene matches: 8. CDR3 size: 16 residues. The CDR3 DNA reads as TGCGCCAGCAGCACCTCGACTAGCGGGAGCCGCAATGAGCAGTTCTTC. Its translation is CASSTSTSGSRNEQFF.

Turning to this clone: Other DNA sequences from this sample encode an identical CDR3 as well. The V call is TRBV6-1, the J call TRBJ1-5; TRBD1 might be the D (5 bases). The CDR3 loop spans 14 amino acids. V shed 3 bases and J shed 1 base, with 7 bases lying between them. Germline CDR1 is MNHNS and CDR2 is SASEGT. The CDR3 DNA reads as TGTGCCAGCAGTGAGGGGGGAAGCAATCAGCCCCAGCATTTT. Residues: CASSEGGSNQPQHF.

CDR3 nucleotide sequence: TGTGCCAGCAGTACGACCGGGCTTGGGGGGACGGGCTACACCTTC. Protein: CASSTTGLGGTGYTF. The chain has TRBV6-5 and TRBJ1-2, with D tentatively TRBD1 (5 bases). This CDR3 is built from 15 residues. The germline V and J ends were trimmed by 5 bases and 8 bases, with 21 bases remaining between them. Germline V CDR1 and CDR2: MNHEY, SVGAGI.

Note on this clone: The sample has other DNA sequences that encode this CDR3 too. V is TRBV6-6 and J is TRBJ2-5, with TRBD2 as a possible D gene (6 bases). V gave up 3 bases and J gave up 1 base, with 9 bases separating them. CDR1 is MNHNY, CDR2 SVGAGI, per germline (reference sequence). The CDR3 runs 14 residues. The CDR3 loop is CASSYGRTQETQYF. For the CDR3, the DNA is TGTGCCAGCAGTTATGGGAGGACCCAAGAGACCCAGTACTTC.

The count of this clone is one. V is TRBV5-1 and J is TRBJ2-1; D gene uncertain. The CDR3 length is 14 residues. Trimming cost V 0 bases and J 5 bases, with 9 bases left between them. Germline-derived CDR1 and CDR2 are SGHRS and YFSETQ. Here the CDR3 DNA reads TGCGCCAGCAGCTTGGGGACGGATAACAATGAGCAGTTCTTC. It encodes CASSLGTDNNEQFF. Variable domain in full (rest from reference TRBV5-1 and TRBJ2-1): KAGVTQTPRYLIKTRGQQVTLSCSPISGHRSVSWYQQTPGQGLQFLFEYFSETQRNKGNFPGRFSGRQFSNSRSEMNVSTLELGDSALYLCASSLGTDNNEQFFGPGTRLTVL.

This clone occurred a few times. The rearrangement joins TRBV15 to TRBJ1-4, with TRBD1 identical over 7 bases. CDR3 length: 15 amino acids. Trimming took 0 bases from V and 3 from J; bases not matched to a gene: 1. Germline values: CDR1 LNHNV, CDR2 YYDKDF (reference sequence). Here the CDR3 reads CATSRDGTANEKLFF. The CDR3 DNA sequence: TGTGCCACCAGCAGAGACGGGACAGCTAATGAAAAACTGTTTTTT.

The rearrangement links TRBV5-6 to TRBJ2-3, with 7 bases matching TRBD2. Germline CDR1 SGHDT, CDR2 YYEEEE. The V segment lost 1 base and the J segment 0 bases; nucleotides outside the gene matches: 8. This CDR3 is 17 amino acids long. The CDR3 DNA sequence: TGTGCCAGCAGCTTGTACAGCCTAGCGGTGAGCACAGATACGCAGTATTTT. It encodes CASSLYSLAVSTDTQYF.

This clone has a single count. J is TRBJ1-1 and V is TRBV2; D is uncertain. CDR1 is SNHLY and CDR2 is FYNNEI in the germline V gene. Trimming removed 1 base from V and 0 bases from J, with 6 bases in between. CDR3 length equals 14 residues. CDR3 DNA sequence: TGTGCCAGCAGTGAAGTGACGGTGAACACTGAAGCTTTCTTT. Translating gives CASSEVTVNTEAFF.

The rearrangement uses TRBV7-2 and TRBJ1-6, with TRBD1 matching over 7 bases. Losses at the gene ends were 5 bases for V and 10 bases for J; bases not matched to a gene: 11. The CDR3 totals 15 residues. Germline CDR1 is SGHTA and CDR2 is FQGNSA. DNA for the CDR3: TGTGCCAGCAGCCCCGAATCAGGGGGAGAATCACCCCTCCACTTT. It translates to CASSPESGGESPLHF.

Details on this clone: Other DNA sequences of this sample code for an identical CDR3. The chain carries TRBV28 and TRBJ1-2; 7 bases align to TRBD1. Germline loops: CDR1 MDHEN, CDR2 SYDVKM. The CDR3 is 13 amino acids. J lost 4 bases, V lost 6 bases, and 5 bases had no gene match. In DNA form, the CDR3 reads TGTGCCAGCAGCACCGGGACAGCCTATGGCTACACCTTC. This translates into CASSTGTAYGYTF.

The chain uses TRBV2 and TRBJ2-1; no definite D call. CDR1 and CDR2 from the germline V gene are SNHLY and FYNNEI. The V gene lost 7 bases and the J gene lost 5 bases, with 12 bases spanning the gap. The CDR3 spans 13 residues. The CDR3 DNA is TGTGCCAGCAACAGCGAAAGACACAATGAGCAGTTCTTC. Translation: CASNSERHNEQFF.

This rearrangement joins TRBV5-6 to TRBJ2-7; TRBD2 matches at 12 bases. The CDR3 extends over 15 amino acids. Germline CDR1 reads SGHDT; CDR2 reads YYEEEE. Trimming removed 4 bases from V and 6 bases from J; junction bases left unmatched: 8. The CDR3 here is CASSARLAGVAEQYF. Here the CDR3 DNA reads TGTGCCAGCAGCGCCCGACTAGCGGGAGTTGCCGAGCAGTACTTC.

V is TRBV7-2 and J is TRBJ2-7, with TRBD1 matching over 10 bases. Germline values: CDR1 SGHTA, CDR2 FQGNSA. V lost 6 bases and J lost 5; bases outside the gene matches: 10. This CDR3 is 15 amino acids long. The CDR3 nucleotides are TGTGCCAGCAGACAGGGCGGGACAGGGGCCAACGAGCAGTACTTC. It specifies CASRQGGTGANEQYF.

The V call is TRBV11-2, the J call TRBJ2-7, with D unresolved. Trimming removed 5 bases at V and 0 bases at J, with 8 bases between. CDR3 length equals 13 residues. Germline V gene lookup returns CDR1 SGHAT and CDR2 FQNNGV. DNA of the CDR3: TGTGCCAGCAGCCAGGACGGCTCCTACGAGCAGTACTTC. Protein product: CASSQDGSYEQYF.

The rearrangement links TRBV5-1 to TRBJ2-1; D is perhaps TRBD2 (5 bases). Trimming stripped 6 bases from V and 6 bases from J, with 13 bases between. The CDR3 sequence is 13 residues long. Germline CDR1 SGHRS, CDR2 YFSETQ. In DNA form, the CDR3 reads TGCGCCAGCAACACAGAGGGCCTCAATGAGCAGTTCTTC. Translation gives CASNTEGLNEQFF.

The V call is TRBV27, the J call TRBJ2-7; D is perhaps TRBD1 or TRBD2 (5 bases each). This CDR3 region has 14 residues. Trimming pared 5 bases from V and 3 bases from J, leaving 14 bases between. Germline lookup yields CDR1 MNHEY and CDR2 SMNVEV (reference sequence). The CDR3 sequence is CASSPDRDLYEQYF. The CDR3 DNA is TGTGCCAGCAGTCCGGACCGGGACCTCTACGAGCAGTACTTC.

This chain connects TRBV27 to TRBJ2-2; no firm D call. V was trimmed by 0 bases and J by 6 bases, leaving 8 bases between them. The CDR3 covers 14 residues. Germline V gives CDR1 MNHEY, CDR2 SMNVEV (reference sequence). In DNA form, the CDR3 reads TGTGCCAGCAGTTTATCGTTTTGGGCCGGGGAGCTGTTTTTT. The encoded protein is CASSLSFWAGELFF.

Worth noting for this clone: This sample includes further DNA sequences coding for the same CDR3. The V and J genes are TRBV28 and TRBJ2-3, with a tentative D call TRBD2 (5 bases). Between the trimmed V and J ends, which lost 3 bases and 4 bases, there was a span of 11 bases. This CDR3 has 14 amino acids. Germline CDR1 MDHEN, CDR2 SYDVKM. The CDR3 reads CASSFGLGADTQYF. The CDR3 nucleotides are TGTGCCAGCAGTTTTGGACTGGGTGCAGATACGCAGTATTTT.

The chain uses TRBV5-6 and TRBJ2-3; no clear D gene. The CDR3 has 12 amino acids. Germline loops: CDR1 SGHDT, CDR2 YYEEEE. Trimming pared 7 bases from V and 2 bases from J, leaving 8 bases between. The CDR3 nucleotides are TGTGCCAGCCAGTTGGACACAGATACGCAGTATTTT. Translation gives CASQLDTDTQYF.

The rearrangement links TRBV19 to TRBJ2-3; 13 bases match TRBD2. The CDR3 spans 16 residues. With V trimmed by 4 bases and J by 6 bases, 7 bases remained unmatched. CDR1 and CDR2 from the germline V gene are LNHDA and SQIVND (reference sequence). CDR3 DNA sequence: TGTGCCAGTAGTAACCCACTAGCGGGAGGGTTGGATACGCAGTATTTT. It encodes CASSNPLAGGLDTQYF.